Listed here are 11 T cell receptor beta chains from one sample, sequenced in a study of cytomegalovirus exposure and HLA in healthy donors. The PCR was carried out with 60 Vbeta primers and 13 Jbeta primers. Using immunoSEQ multiplex PCR, the repertoire was profiled, and TCRdb retains in-frame clones only, with some absent. This sample has roughly 180,000 clones; 84% occur once, and the top ten carry more than 0.95%. The sample taken for sequencing was PBMCs. The receptors shown here come from a girl under 10 years old in good health and CMV-seropositive.

This clone appeared a few times. The chain links TRBV4-1 to TRBJ2-5, with 15 bases lining up with TRBD2. The CDR3 is 16 amino acids. Germline CDR1 and CDR2: MGHRA and YSYEKL. J lost 4 bases, V lost 1 base, and 1 base had no gene match. This CDR3 is CASSQGGLAGGETQYF. In DNA, the CDR3 is TGCGCCAGCAGCCAAGGGGGACTAGCGGGAGGAGAGACCCAGTACTTC.

The chain recombines TRBV9 with TRBJ1-2; 7 positions agree with TRBD1. Germline V CDR1 and CDR2: SGDLS, YYNGEE. The V gene end was trimmed by 0 bases and the J gene end by 8 bases; junction bases not matched to a gene: 7. The CDR3 totals 14 residues. The CDR3 reads CASSVEEGAVGYTF. CDR3 bases: TGTGCCAGCAGCGTAGAGGAGGGGGCGGTAGGCTACACCTTC.

The rearrangement uses TRBV19 and TRBJ1-1, with D possibly being TRBD1 (6 bases). Germline values: CDR1 LNHDA, CDR2 SQIVND (reference sequence). V lost 8 bases, J lost 4 bases, and 17 bases lay in between. The CDR3 extends over 14 amino acids. The CDR3 spells CASAQTGMSTEAFF. Here the CDR3 DNA reads TGTGCCAGTGCCCAAACAGGGATGAGCACTGAAGCTTTCTTT.

The chain uses TRBV11-2 and TRBJ1-1, with D tentatively TRBD1 (5 bases). CDR1 is SGHAT, CDR2 FQNNGV, per germline. This CDR3 has 16 residues. Trimming shortened V by 5 bases and J by 0 bases, and 16 bases separated the two germline ends. CDR3 protein: CASSGKEGLLNTEAFF. The CDR3 nucleotides read TGTGCCAGCAGCGGAAAGGAGGGGCTTCTGAACACTGAAGCTTTCTTT.

J is TRBJ1-4 and V is TRBV7-9, with 9 bases that match TRBD1. In germline, CDR1 is SEHNR, CDR2 FQNEAQ (reference sequence). The CDR3 is made up of 16 amino acids. Trimming removed 5 bases from V and 4 bases from J; junction bases left unmatched: 8. CDR3 nucleotides: TGTGCCAGCAGCGATCAGCCGGGACAGGGTAATGAAAAACTGTTTTTT. It is translated as CASSDQPGQGNEKLFF.

V usage is TRBV4-1 and J usage is TRBJ1-5, with D unresolved. Germline CDR1 and CDR2: MGHRA and YSYEKL. This CDR3 has 15 residues. Trimming took 0 bases from V and 4 from J, leaving 10 bases between them. The CDR3 nucleotides are TGCGCCAGCAGCCAAGATTTCCGCAGTAATCAGCCCCAGCATTTT. Its protein is CASSQDFRSNQPQHF.

The V call is TRBV11-3, the J call TRBJ2-3, with 9 bases lining up with TRBD1. The J segment lost 2 bases and the V segment lost 5 bases, leaving 8 bases of the junction unmatched. Germline values: CDR1 SGHNT, CDR2 YENEEA. This CDR3 is built from 16 residues. CDR3 nucleotide sequence: TGTGCCAGCAGCCACAGGGGGCCCCCTTACACAGATACGCAGTATTTT. It codes for CASSHRGPPYTDTQYF.

The chain employs TRBV18 and TRBJ1-3; possible D gene TRBD1, 5 bases. Per the germline V gene, CDR1 is KGHSH and CDR2 is LQKENI. Trimming removed 6 bases from V and 4 bases from J, with 10 bases in between. This CDR3 has 13 residues. DNA for the CDR3: TGTGCCAGCTCGCCGCAGGGAGGAAACACCATATATTTT. Amino acid sequence: CASSPQGGNTIYF.

V usage is TRBV27 and J usage is TRBJ1-2, with unresolved D. Germline CDR1 is MNHEY and CDR2 is SMNVEV (reference sequence). V shed 0 bases and J shed 7 bases, with 9 bases lying between them. The CDR3 covers 13 residues. The DNA of the CDR3 is TGTGCCAGCAGTTTATCGTACTCAGGTGGCTACACCTTC. Translated, it gives CASSLSYSGGYTF.

The chain employs TRBV6-5 and TRBJ1-4, with TRBD1 matching 10 bases. Germline V lookup: CDR1 MNHEY, CDR2 SVGAGI. With 0 bases clipped from V and 7 bases from J, the junction kept 5 bases outside the gene matches. The CDR3 is 16 amino acids. The CDR3 DNA reads TGTGCCAGCAGTTACTCTAGGGGACAGGGGACTGAAAAACTGTTTTTT. This gives the protein CASSYSRGQGTEKLFF.

The genes are TRBV11-3 and TRBJ2-1, with a tentative D call TRBD2 (7 bases). The CDR3 is made up of 15 amino acids. V lost 4 bases and J lost 8, with 18 bases in between. Germline V gene sequence: CDR1 SGHNT, CDR2 YENEEA. The CDR3 DNA sequence: TGTGCCAGCAGCTCCTCGGGGAGGGGGGATGATGAGCAGTTCTTC. Its protein is CASSSSGRGDDEQFF.